These T cell receptor beta chains were read from a single sample in a study of neurological immune-mediated disorders. TCRdb passed the 5' RACE reads through MiXCR, listing each CDR3 protein once. The sample records 55,000 to 75,000 distinct CDR3 sequences, 2% to 2.5% being singletons. The sample consisted of PBMCs. The receptors were sampled from a man aged 45 to 65 with multiple sclerosis. Each CDR3 is given with its conserved first and last residue. Each record gives: J gene, D gene, clone size, V gene, CDR3 DNA, CDR3 protein. A D gene is named only where the DNA matches it firmly. The size entry gives once, few or many counts, or a class when the clone is expanded.

>TRBJ1-1|NA|many|TRBV20-1
TGCAGTGCTGCCTTCGGGAACACTGAAGCTTTCTTT
CSAAFGNTEAFF
>TRBJ1-5|NA|many|TRBV7-2
TGTGCCAGCAGCTTAGGTTGGACAGTCAATCAGCCCCAGCATTTT
CASSLGWTVNQPQHF
>TRBJ2-5|NA|many|TRBV20-1
TGCAGTGCTTCTGACACGACGGAGACCCAGTACTTC
CSASDTTETQYF
>TRBJ2-5|TRBD2|many|TRBV6-5
TGTGCCAGCAGTTACCTGCGGGGGGGCTCAGAGACCCAGTACTTC
CASSYLRGGSETQYF
>TRBJ2-2|TRBD2|many|TRBV7-2
TGTGCCAGCATCCGACTAGCCAACACCGGGGAGCTGTTTTTT
CASIRLANTGELFF
>TRBJ1-1|NA|many|TRBV18
TGTGCCAGCTCCCCCTCGCAGGTCAGGAACACTGAAGCTTTCTTT
CASSPSQVRNTEAFF
>TRBJ2-7|NA|many|TRBV12-3/TRBV12-4
TGTGCCAGCAGTTTATCGGCAGGAGCCTACGAGCAGTACTTC
CASSLSAGAYEQYF
>TRBJ2-7|TRBD1|many|TRBV6-5
TGTGCCAGCAGTCCAGGGGGTCGGTACGAGCAGTACTTC
CASSPGGRYEQYF
>TRBJ2-3|NA|many|TRBV7-9
TGTGCCAGCAGCTGGACAGATACGCAGTATTTT
CASSWTDTQYF
>TRBJ1-2|TRBD1|many|TRBV28
TGTGCCAGCAGTTCGGGACAGGGAGATTACACCTTC
CASSSGQGDYTF
>TRBJ2-5|NA|many|TRBV28
TGTGCCAGCAGTTCTGTGGGGCAAGGACAAGAGACCCAGTACTTC
CASSSVGQGQETQYF
>TRBJ1-2|NA|many|TRBV28
TGTGCCAGCAGTTCAAGACGAAGGGCACTTAACTATGGCTACACCTTC
CASSSRRRALNYGYTF
>TRBJ2-7|NA|many|TRBV5-1
TGCGCCAGCAGCCACCAAGGCGGCGCCTACGAGCAGTACTTC
CASSHQGGAYEQYF
>TRBJ2-1|NA|many|TRBV7-2
TGTGCCAGCAGCTTAGGGACAGAGTACAATGAGCAGTTCTTC
CASSLGTEYNEQFF
>TRBJ2-1|TRBD1|many|TRBV5-8
TGTGCCAGCAGCTTCGGGACAGGGCCCTACAATGAGCAGTTCTTC
CASSFGTGPYNEQFF
>TRBJ2-7|TRBD1|many|TRBV9
TGTGCCAGCAGCGTACTAGGACAGGGGGCCGGGGAGCAGTACTTC
CASSVLGQGAGEQYF
>TRBJ2-7|NA|many|TRBV5-6
TGTGCCAGCAGCCGCACGCCCTACGAGCAGTACTTC
CASSRTPYEQYF
>TRBJ1-5|NA|many|TRBV7-9
TGTGCCAGCAGCTCCCAAACAGGAGTTGGGGAGCCCCAGCATTTT
CASSSQTGVGEPQHF
>TRBJ1-1|TRBD1|many|TRBV6-2/TRBV6-3
TGTGCCAGCAGTCGACAGGGGGTAAGATTGAACACTGAAGCTTTCTTT
CASSRQGVRLNTEAFF
>TRBJ1-1|NA|many|TRBV29-1
TGCAGCGTTTTAGACCAAATGAACACTGAAGCTTTCTTT
CSVLDQMNTEAFF
>TRBJ1-6|NA|many|TRBV27
TGTGCCAGCAGAAAAGAAACCAGGGGAGTACGTTCACCCCTCCACTTT
CASRKETRGVRSPLHF
>TRBJ1-5|TRBD1|many|TRBV28
TGTGCCAGTACAGGGGGCGGTCAGCCCCAGCATTTT
CASTGGGQPQHF
>TRBJ2-5|TRBD1|many|TRBV7-9
TGTGCCAGCACTCCCAGGGGGGAGACCCAGTACTTC
CASTPRGETQYF
>TRBJ2-7|TRBD1|many|TRBV5-1
TGCGCCAGCAGCCCCGACAGGGTGGCAGCCGACGAGCAGTACTTC
CASSPDRVAADEQYF
>TRBJ2-4|NA|many|TRBV5-1
TGCGCCAGCAGCTTGGGGCAGGTCCAAAACATTCAGTACTTC
CASSLGQVQNIQYF